This T cell receptor beta chain was identified in a study of T cells in Graves' hyperthyroidism and ophthalmopathy. Turning to the study itself: Any treatment followed the collection of peripheral blood at initial diagnosis.

Study findings and constraints: A model built on 13 V-J features separated ophthalmopathy from stable hyperthyroidism.

CDR1 MNHNS and CDR2 SASEGT come from the germline V gene. V dropped 7 bases and J dropped 8; count of bases not matched to a gene: 7. The CDR3 is 15 amino acids. In its sample, this clonotype was seen many times. Its antigen is still unknown. Amplification targeted TCR beta CDR3 regions from RNA transcripts. Carried out on the TCR CDR3, a first-round RT-PCR used the HTBI primer set. MiXCR, applied by TCRdb to the multiplex PCR reads, yields one record per CDR3 protein. The top ten hold 15% of the sample, which has 600,000 to 750,000 distinct CDR3 sequences, roughly a sixth seen once. Sequences were obtained from blood. The TCR comes from a man aged 45-65 years with Graves' hyperthyroidism. The V call is TRBV6-1, the J call TRBJ2-1; TRBD2 agrees at 14 bases. For the CDR3, the DNA is TGTGCCAGCACCTCGGGACTAGCGGGAGTTGATGAGCAGTTCTTC. It codes for CASTSGLAGVDEQFF.